This T cell receptor (beta chain) was profiled in a study of T cell repertoires in ileal Crohn's disease. Study background: Less than 45% were active smokers at surgery; median disease duration was almost 8 years. Thiopurines (around ten) or anti-TNF agents (roughly 18) were given postoperatively to about half. Every patient was operated on for stricturing (roughly 60%) or penetrating (approximately 39%) complications.

Approximately 500 nanograms of biopsy DNA per sample underwent TCRB immunosequencing. TCRdb's copy holds only in-frame clones and misses some; the assay was immunoSEQ multiplex PCR. The data show roughly 9,600 clones, 76% seen once. This clone was observed a few times. This CDR3 has 14 residues. V lost 3 bases, J lost 5 bases, and 13 bases lay in between. From germline, CDR1 is MNHEY and CDR2 SMNVEV (reference sequence). Sequencing used ileal tissue. This clonotype was sampled from an adult with Crohn's disease. The rearrangement joins TRBV27 to TRBJ1-1, with D possibly matching TRBD1 (5 bases). CDR3 DNA sequence: TGTGCCAGCAGTTTGACCACGGGGGGGACTGAAGCTTTCTTT. Protein product: CASSLTTGGTEAFF.